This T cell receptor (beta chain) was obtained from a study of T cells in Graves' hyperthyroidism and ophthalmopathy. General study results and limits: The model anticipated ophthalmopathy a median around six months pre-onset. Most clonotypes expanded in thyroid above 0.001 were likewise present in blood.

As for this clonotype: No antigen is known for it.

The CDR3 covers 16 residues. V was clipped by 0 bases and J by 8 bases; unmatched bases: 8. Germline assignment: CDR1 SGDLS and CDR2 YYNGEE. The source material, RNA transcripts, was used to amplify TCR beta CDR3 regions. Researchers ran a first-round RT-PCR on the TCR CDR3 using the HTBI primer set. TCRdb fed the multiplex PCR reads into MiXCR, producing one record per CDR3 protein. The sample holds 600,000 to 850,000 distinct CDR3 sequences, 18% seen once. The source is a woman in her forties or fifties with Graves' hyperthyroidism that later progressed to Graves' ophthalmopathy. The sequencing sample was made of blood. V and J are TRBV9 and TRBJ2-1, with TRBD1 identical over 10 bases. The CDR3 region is CASSVGFGTGVDEQFF. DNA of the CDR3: TGTGCCAGCAGCGTAGGTTTCGGGACAGGGGTCGATGAGCAGTTCTTC.